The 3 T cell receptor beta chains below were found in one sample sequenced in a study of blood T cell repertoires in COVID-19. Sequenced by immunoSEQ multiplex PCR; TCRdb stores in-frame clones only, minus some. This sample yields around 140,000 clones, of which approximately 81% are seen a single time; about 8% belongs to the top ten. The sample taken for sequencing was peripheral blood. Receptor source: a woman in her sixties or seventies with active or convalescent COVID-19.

CDR3 sequence reads: CASSLSSEQFF. Here the CDR3 DNA reads TGTGCCAGCAGCTTGAGCTCTGAGCAGTTCTTC. The chain employs TRBV5-8 and TRBJ2-1; D gene unclear. This CDR3 is 11 amino acids long. The V end lost 1 base, the J end lost 9 bases, and 5 bases lay between the germline ends. CDR1 and CDR2 from the germline V gene are SGHTS and YDEGEE. Based on the CDR3 plus reference TRBV5-8 and TRBJ2-1, the full variable domain is EAGVTQSPTHLIKTRGQQATLRCSPISGHTSVYWYQQALGLGLQFLLWYDEGEERNRGNFPPRFSGRQFPNYSSELNVNALELEDSALYLCASSLSSEQFFGPGTRLTVL.

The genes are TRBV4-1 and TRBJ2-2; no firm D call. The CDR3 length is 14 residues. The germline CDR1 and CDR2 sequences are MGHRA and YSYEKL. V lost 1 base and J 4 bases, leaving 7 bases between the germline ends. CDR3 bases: TGCGCCAGCAGCCAAGTCCCCGGCACCGGGGAGCTGTTTTTT. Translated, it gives CASSQVPGTGELFF.

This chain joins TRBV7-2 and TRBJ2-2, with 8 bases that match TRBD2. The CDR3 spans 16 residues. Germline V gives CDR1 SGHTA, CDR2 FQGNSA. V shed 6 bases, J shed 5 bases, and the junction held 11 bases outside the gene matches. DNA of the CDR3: TGTGCCAGCAGGGGCAGCGGGGGCCAGGGGACCGGGGAGCTGTTTTTT. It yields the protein CASRGSGGQGTGELFF.